The TCR beta chain under discussion was sequenced for a study of Graves' ophthalmopathy and Graves' hyperthyroidism. Study findings and constraints: The model's prediction of ophthalmopathy progression had 70.59% sensitivity and roughly 72% specificity.

Aged 18 to 65, the patients with hyperthyroidism had under 2 months' duration and were newly diagnosed. The authors diagnosed from clinical symptoms, serum thyroxine, TRAb, thyroid ultrasound and orbital computed tomography. PBMCs were obtained from 9.5 to 10 ml of fresh peripheral blood. This clonotype has at least ten counts. Antigen: not known. CDR3 length equals 17 residues. V shed 6 bases and J shed 2 bases, with 22 bases lying between them. Germline lookup yields CDR1 LNHNV and CDR2 YYDKDF (reference sequence). Investigators amplified TCR beta CDR3 regions from RNA transcripts. HTBI-primed RT-PCR formed the first round, and a multiplex PCR formed the second. MiXCR, run by TCRdb on the multiplex PCR reads, gives a single entry per CDR3 protein. The sample yields 400,000 or so distinct CDR3 sequences, about a sixth seen once.

The sample comprised peripheral blood. This chain joins TRBV15 and TRBJ2-5; tentative D call: TRBD2 (5 bases). This receptor was taken from an adult woman with stable Graves' hyperthyroidism. CDR3 sequence: CATRPSRASLDQETQYF. DNA of the CDR3: TGTGCCACCAGGCCTAGCCGGGCCTCTTTGGATCAAGAGACCCAGTACTTC.